This T cell receptor (beta chain) was captured in a study of T cells after yellow fever vaccination. At the level of the study: Fractions of limited cellularity were prepared by means of SMART-Seq v4 Ultra Low Input.

Germline assignment: CDR1 SQVTM and CDR2 ANQGSEA. Trimming took off 6 bases at V and 0 bases at J, with 18 bases between the two ends. This CDR3 is built from 16 residues. Conversion of TCR transcripts into cDNA relied on 5'RACE template switching, which added a universal primer site and UMIs. TCRdb reanalysed the 5' RACE reads using MiXCR and keeps one entry per CDR3 protein. The sample includes just under 600,000 distinct CDR3 sequences, approximately 15% of them seen just once. Study results and limitations: Reappearance after the booster was seen for most primary-vaccination clones, at 96% CD4 and 70% to 90% CD8.

About this clonotype itself: No antigen is known for it.

This sequence originates from a man aged 30 to 45 who received the YFV17D yellow fever vaccine. The material was PBMCs, obtained on the day of the yellow fever booster vaccination. This chain uses TRBV29-1 with TRBJ2-4; D gene unclear. The CDR3 reads CSVDDPVSPAKNIQYF. In DNA form, the CDR3 reads TGCAGCGTGGACGACCCAGTTTCCCCAGCCAAAAACATTCAGTACTTC.